The text below deals with one T cell receptor (beta chain). Its specificity is unknown. This sample is drawn from a study of T cells in Graves' hyperthyroidism and ophthalmopathy. TCR beta CDR3 regions were amplified from RNA transcripts. RT-PCR in the first round (using the HTBI primer set) targeted the TCR CDR3. TCRdb redid the calling of the multiplex PCR reads with MiXCR, one entry per CDR3 protein. The repertoire consists of about 690,000 distinct CDR3 sequences, with 15% to 20% occurring once and the leading ten covering about 16%. The CDR3 sequence is 17 residues long. V was pared by 1 base and J by 2 bases, with 3 bases of the junction left unmatched. CDR1 and CDR2 (germline): MGHRA, YSYEKL. Study-wide results and caveats: Blood shared most expanded thyroid clonotypes above 0.001. By a 13 V-J model, ophthalmopathy was set apart from stable hyperthyroidism.

The chain couples TRBV4-1 to TRBJ2-6; TRBD1 aligns across 9 bases. The sample was blood. This receptor was identified in a man aged 45 to 65 with Graves' hyperthyroidism. The CDR3 reads CASSQGTGEAGANVLTF. CDR3 sequence (DNA): TGCGCCAGCAGCCAAGGGACAGGGGAAGCTGGGGCCAACGTCCTGACTTTC.